This T cell receptor beta chain comes out of a study of cytomegalovirus exposure and HLA in healthy donors (dated by TCRdb to about 2017). The study in broad terms: According to an earlier analysis of 587 of the donors, 150 million to 200 million T cells yielded roughly 110 million unique TCR beta sequences and more than 250 Gb of sequence data. Roughly 300 gigabases of sequencing data and tens of millions of unique TCR sequences were included in an early release covering 500 to 750 HLA-typed donors. Of the 398 genotyped donors, 70% to 90% were placed in the genetic ancestry cluster associated with self-reported Caucasian donors. The study aimed to test whether signatures of past pathogen exposure could be identified by cataloging public T cell receptors. Using immunosequencing, the study profiled T cell repertoires from fewer than 700 subjects and related those repertoires to cytomegalovirus serostatus. Besides the first cohort of more than 650 subjects, a separate validation cohort made up of 120 different subjects was used. The study combined high-throughput TCR immunosequencing, statistical association of individual TCRs with disease status, and machine learning to predict cytomegalovirus infection status. To study patterns of TCR occurrence, a later analysis re-analyzed previously published TCR beta repertoires from around 700 donors and added high-resolution HLA genotyping. Rather than using new phenotypic data, the later analysis identified candidate immune exposures from TCR beta sequences and from how often those sequences occurred across donors. To decide whether each TCR beta V gene segment behaved as functional or pseudogenic, an earlier analysis of fewer than 750 of the donors relied on high-throughput TCR beta sequencing. Donor age, sex, ethnicity and CMV serostatus were compiled together with the repertoire data. Genome-wide SNP genotypes for about 65% of the 666 donors were used in a later genetic analysis, which treated that subset as a discovery cohort. Every discovery cohort repertoire had been produced on one sequencing platform. Both class I and class II loci were covered by HLA typing, at four-digit resolution. The number of typed donors differed by locus: roughly 629-630 for A, B, C, DRB1 and DQB1; some 500 for DQA1; 606 for DPA1; and about 470 for DPB1. Four to six DR-DQ haplotypes were handled as single units for association and clustering because linkage in the cohort was strong. Among roughly 370 genotyped donors of the cohort, an average of approximately 250,000 unique TCR beta nucleotide sequences were sequenced per donor, roughly 18% of them non-productive.

In total, approximately 690 healthy bone marrow donors made up the cohort. Cohort members were all nominally healthy when sampled, although unrecorded immune exposures were likely present. The donor was CMV seropositive and belonged to the group of 250 to 300 seropositive cohort members. Every donor gave a peripheral blood sample, and the peripheral blood mononuclear cells from that sample were used for TCR beta sequencing. The Qiagen DNeasy Blood Extraction Kit was used to extract genomic DNA from the blood cell samples. Summary of the overall study and its limitations: A cluster of highly shared sequence variants was judged likely to be a technical artifact of the sequencing pipeline. Some IMGT-functional V segments, including TRBV6-2 and TRBV6-3, could not be told apart with the 87-base-pair reads, so those segments were excluded. A further reported finding was that TCR beta sequences accurately predicted the HLA-A and HLA-B alleles for most subjects in the first cohort. In vitro tests confirmed that a few of the cytomegalovirus-associated TCR beta chains recognize cytomegalovirus antigens. Because HLA typing was unavailable for some donors at each locus, only the typed subset was used in association tests. Sequencing depth was assumed to be roughly uniform across donors in the presence/absence analyses, though that assumption may not hold. The only immune exposure information available for the cohort was CMV serostatus. In a later analysis, HLA-associated TCR beta chains showed more clonal expansion and lower generation probabilities than non-associated chains that were equally common. Most TCR sequences were observed very rarely across donors, whereas some public TCRs were present in many individuals. An association between a missense DCLRE1C variant and V-gene and J-gene trimming of TCR beta chains was found in a later genetic analysis and replicated in an independent cohort. The authors suggested that the approach could potentially be extended to other disease states and immunological phenotypes. According to a later analysis, most CMV-associated TCR beta chains appeared to be HLA-restricted, and the HLA associations seemed to be driven largely by CMV exposure. A later analysis found that TCR association rates varied across HLA loci, with DRB1 alleles showing the most associated TCRs and HLA-C alleles the fewest. A later genetic analysis reported fewer N-insertions in productive TCRs among donors in an Asian-associated ancestry cluster than the roughly 650-donor mean. In this cohort, only TCR beta chains were sequenced, and detectable features were limited by the absence of alpha or paired-chain data. Correlated functional status among segregating V segments might be attributable to linkage disequilibrium, but an unknown experimental factor could not be ruled out. In the study, 150 to 200 TCR beta chains were listed as associated with cytomegalovirus. Specific HLA alleles were associated with 15,000 to 20,000 TCR beta sequences at a false discovery rate of 0.05 in a later analysis. Broadly in line with IMGT annotations, most TCR beta V segments showed up in productive rearrangements about 87% or about 30% of the time in an earlier analysis of approximately 600 of the donors. The classifier was reported to diagnose cytomegalovirus status with high specificity and sensitivity in both the original cohort and the validation cohort. Strong co-occurrence of HLA alleles, especially DR and DQ, made assigning TCR associations to individual alleles difficult. A later analysis reported that several top co-occurrence clusters appeared linked to parvovirus B19, influenza, CMV and Epstein-Barr virus. The earlier analysis of about 600 of the donors excluded 15 to 20 rarely observed V segments, including chromosome 9 orphons, because counts were too low.

CDR3 length: 14 amino acids, cysteine to phenylalanine. CDR3 DNA only is kept here, 42 bases in frame from base 1. Trimming costs V 1 base and J 0 bases, and their ends lie 8 bases apart. CDR1 and CDR2 are read off the germline V gene (reference sequence) as GTSNPN and SVGIG. This clone is a singleton in its sample. Its antigen remains unidentified. No base quality values were provided; no much bigger clone lies one nucleotide off. To prepare the library, the immunoSEQ multiplex PCR assay was applied. For the multiplex PCR, a mixture combining 60 forward primers for TCR Vbeta segments and 13 reverse primers for TCR Jbeta segments was used. The CDR3 region of rearranged TCR beta genes was amplified from genomic DNA by a multiplex PCR assay. The amplified TCR beta libraries were sequenced on the Illumina HiSeq System as 87-base-pair reads. The study's processing was this. In a later analysis, tens of millions of unique TCR beta chains were counted across the 500 to 850 repertoires, and about 9.9 million of these chains were shared by at least two donors. Raw reads were error-corrected and collapsed into unique sequences by a nearest-neighbor algorithm in which closely related sequences were merged to remove PCR and sequencing errors. Alignment of CDR3 sequences to IMGT reference sequences was used to assign V, D and J gene segments. For a sequence to be retained, at least a six-nucleotide match to both a V gene segment and a J gene segment was required. A rearrangement counted as productive if the CDR3 had no stop codons and remained in frame with V and J, and every other rearrangement counted as non-productive. Following IMGT convention, CDR3 was defined as the stretch from the second conserved V-encoded cysteine to the conserved J-encoded phenylalanine. The earlier analysis of about 570 of the donors excluded any sequence lacking an unambiguous match to a single V gene segment. In an earlier analysis of more than 500 of the donors, a V segment was called functional when productive rearrangements were above 56.7%, and segregating when the standard deviation between donors exceeded 5%. A statistical classification framework was built for diagnosing cytomegalovirus status from the catalog of TCR beta chain sequences. A later analysis assigned V and J genes by comparing TCR nucleotide sequences with IMGT/GENE-DB human TR gene sequences. A later analysis assigned CDR3 sequences and most-parsimonious VDJ recombination scenarios with the TCRdist pipeline. In a later analysis, every TCR beta chain was defined by the combination of its CDR3 amino acid sequence and its V-gene family, and reads without a unique V-gene family were dropped. In a later analysis, nearly 600 highly shared, low-generation-probability nucleotide sequences were removed to address suspected cross-contamination and a sequencing artifact. In a later analysis, a clonal expansion index for each public chain was calculated from normalized within-repertoire ranks of inferred template counts. A later analysis computed generation probabilities with a VDJ recombination model fitted to out-of-frame rearrangements, and checked the results against IGoR. In a later analysis, hypergeometric tests were used to score TCR-TCR, TCR-HLA and TCR-CMV co-occurrence, with a repertoire-size bias correction applied to TCR pairs. In a later analysis, false discovery rates were estimated by permuting HLA or CMV assignments 20 times. In a later analysis, co-occurring TCRs were grouped with DBSCAN, and TCRdist sequence similarity was added when clustering was performed within HLA-allele-positive subsets. Repertoires with fewer than 30,000 or more than 120,000 public chains, plus five repertoires with anomalous nucleotide sharing, were excluded from co-occurrence clustering. TCRdb took over this immuneACCESS table, retaining in-frame rearrangements with V and J assigned. Such tables are incomplete; in checked studies, under half of the missing clones stem from an unresolved V gene, and the remainder is unexplained. That table supplies the V and J calls and clone size; D and trimming were determined from the DNA. Here the sample has tens of thousands of clones; about 66% occur a single time. The biggest ten clones account for about 22% of the sample.

The rearranged segments are TRBV30 and TRBJ2-3; possibly the D gene is TRBD2, per 5 matching bases. The sequencing sample was made of PBMCs. The origin of this receptor is a woman between 45 and 60 years old in good health and CMV-seropositive. The CDR3 protein sequence reads: CAWSDPGSTDTQYF. Read as DNA, the sequence is TGTGCCTGGAGTGACCCGGGGAGCACAGATACGCAGTATTTT.